Following are 3 T cell receptor beta chains from one sample sequenced in a study of blood T cells in healthy people across ages. A second PCR of about 6 to 11 cycles used a sample-barcoded 5' primer and a J-beta primer mix. A single record per CDR3 protein comes from TCRdb applying MiXCR to the 5' RACE reads. The sample lists 700,000 to 1,000,000 distinct CDR3 sequences; around 43% were seen once. Sequencing was carried out using blood. The receptors stem from a man aged 60 to 69 in good health.

The table lists this clonotype with a few counts. This chain uses TRBV20-1 with TRBJ2-3; D is undetermined. This CDR3 has 14 residues. V was cut by 0 bases and J by 4 bases, with 11 bases left in between. Germline assignment: CDR1 DFQATT and CDR2 SNEGSKA (reference sequence). The CDR3 DNA reads TGCAGTGCTAGAGAGATACCGGTAGCAGATACGCAGTATTTT. This codes for CSAREIPVADTQYF.

This clonotype was counted once. The chain recombines TRBV10-3 with TRBJ1-1, with 8 bases aligning to TRBD1. CDR3 length: 15 residues. V gave up 5 bases and J gave up 1 base; unmatched junction bases: 6. The germline V gene encodes CDR1 ENHRY and CDR2 SYGVKD. CDR3 loop: CAISPPGTGNTEAFF. The DNA of the CDR3 is TGTGCCATCAGTCCCCCTGGGACAGGGAACACTGAAGCTTTCTTT.

This clonotype was seen once. The chain recombines TRBV3-1 with TRBJ2-1; 11 positions agree with TRBD1. The J call may be in error: the DNA end matches TRBJ2-7 better. In germline, CDR1 is LGHDT, CDR2 YNNKEL (reference sequence). CDR3 length: 18 amino acids. CDR3 nucleotides: TGTGCCAGCAGCCACCCTAGGACAGGGGGCTCTCAGTACAATGAGCAGTACTTC. It codes for CASSHPRTGGSQYNEQYF.